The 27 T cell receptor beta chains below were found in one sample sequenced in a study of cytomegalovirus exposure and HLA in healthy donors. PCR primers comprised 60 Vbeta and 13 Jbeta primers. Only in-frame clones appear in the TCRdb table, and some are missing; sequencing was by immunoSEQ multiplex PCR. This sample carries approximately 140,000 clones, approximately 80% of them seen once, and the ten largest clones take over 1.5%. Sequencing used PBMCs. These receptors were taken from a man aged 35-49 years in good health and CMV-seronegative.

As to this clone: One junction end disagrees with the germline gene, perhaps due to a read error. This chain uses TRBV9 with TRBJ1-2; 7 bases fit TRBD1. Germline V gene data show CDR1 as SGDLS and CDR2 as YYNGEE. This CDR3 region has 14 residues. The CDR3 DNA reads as TGTGCCTGCAGTTCTCCCGACAGGGCCTATGGCTACACCTTC. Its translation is CACSSPDRAYGYTF. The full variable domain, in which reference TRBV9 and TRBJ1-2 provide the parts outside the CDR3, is DSGVTQTPKHLITATGQRVTLRCSPRSGDLSVYWYQQSLDQGLQFLIQYYNGEERAKGNILERFSAQQFPDLHSELNLSSLELGDSALYFCACSSPDRAYGYTFGSGTRLTVV.

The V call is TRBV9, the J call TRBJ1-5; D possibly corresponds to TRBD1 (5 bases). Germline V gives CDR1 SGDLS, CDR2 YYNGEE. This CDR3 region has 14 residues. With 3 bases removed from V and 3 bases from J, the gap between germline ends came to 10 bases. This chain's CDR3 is CASSEGPNNQPQHF. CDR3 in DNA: TGTGCCAGCAGCGAGGGGCCGAACAATCAGCCCCAGCATTTT.

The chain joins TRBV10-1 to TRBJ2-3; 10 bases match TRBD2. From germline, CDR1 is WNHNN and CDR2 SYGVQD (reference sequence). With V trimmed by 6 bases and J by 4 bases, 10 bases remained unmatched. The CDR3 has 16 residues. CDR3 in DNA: TGCGCCAGCAGCCGCACTAGCGGGAAGGTCGCAGATACGCAGTATTTT. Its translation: CASSRTSGKVADTQYF.

The CDR3 region is CASSRGAGTDTQYF. As DNA, the CDR3 is TGTGCCAGTAGTCGGGGGGCTGGCACAGATACGCAGTATTTT. The V call is TRBV19, the J call TRBJ2-3; the D gene is possibly TRBD2 (7 bases). The CDR3 is 14 amino acids. V was trimmed by 5 bases and J by 1 base, leaving 10 bases between them. From germline, CDR1 is LNHDA and CDR2 SQIVND (reference sequence).

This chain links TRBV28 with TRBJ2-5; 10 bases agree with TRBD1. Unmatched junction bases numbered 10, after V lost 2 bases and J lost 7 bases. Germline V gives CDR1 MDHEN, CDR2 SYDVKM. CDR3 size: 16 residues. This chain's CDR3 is CASSLAGQGILRTQYF. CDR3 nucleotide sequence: TGTGCCAGCAGTTTAGCGGGACAGGGGATCCTCAGGACCCAGTACTTC.

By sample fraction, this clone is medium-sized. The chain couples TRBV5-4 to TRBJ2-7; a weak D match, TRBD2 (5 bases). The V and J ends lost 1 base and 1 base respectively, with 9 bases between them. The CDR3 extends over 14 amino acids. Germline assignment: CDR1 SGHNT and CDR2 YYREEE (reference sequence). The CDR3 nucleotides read TGTGCCAGCAGCTTGTACGGGGTATCCTACGAGCAGTACTTC. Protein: CASSLYGVSYEQYF.

The CDR3, as DNA: TGTGCCAGCAGCTTAGCGCTATGGCAGGGTGGGACTGAAGCTTTCTTT. Its translation is CASSLALWQGGTEAFF. V gene TRBV7-2 combines with J gene TRBJ1-1; a weak D match, TRBD1 (5 bases). V was clipped by 0 bases and J by 5 bases, with 16 bases between them. Germline CDR1 reads SGHTA; CDR2 reads FQGNSA. The CDR3 sequence is 16 residues long. Full variable domain (rest looked up from reference TRBV7-2 and TRBJ1-1): GAGVSQSPSNKVTEKGKDVELRCDPISGHTALYWYRQSLGQGLEFLIYFQGNSAPDKSGLPSDRFSAERTGGSVSTLTIQRTQQEDSAVYLCASSLALWQGGTEAFFGQGTRLTVV.

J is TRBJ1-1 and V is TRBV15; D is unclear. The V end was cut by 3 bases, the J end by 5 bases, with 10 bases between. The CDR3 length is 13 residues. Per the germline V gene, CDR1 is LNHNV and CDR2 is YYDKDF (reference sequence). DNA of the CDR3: TGTGCCACCAGCAGGGCGGGCGAAACTGAAGCTTTCTTT. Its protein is CATSRAGETEAFF.

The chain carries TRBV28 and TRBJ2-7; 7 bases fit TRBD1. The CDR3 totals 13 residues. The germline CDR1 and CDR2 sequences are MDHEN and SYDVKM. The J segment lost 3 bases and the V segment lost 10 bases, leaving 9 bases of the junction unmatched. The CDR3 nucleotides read TGTGCCACCAGAGGGACAGCCGTCTACGAGCAGTACTTC. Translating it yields CATRGTAVYEQYF.

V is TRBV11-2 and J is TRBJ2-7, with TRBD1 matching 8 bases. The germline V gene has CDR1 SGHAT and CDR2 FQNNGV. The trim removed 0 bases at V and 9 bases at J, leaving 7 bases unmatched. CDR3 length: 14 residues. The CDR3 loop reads CASSLDRGQTWQYF. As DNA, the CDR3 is TGTGCCAGCAGCTTAGACAGGGGGCAAACATGGCAGTACTTC.

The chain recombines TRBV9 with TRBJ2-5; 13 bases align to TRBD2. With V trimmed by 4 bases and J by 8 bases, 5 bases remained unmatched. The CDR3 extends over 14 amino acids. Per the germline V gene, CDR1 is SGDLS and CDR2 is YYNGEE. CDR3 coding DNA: TGTGCCAGCAGCTTTGGACTAGCGGGGGCAACCCAGTACTTC. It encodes CASSFGLAGATQYF.

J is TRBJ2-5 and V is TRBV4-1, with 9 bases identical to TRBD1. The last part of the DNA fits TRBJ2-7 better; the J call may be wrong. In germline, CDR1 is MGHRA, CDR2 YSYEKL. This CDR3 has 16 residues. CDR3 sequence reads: CASSQERTGAYYEQYF. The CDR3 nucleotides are TGCGCCAGCAGCCAAGAAAGGACAGGGGCCTACTACGAGCAGTACTTC.

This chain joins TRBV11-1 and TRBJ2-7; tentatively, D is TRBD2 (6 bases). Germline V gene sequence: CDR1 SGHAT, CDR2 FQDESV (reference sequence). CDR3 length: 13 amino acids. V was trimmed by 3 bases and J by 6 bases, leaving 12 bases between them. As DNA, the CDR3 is TGTGCCAGCAGCTTCGGGCAGGAGGGCGAGCAGTACTTC. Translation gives CASSFGQEGEQYF. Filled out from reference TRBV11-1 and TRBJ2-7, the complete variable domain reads EAEVAQSPRYKITEKSQAVAFWCDPISGHATLYWYRQILGQGPELLVQFQDESVVDDSQLPKDRFSAERLKGVDSTLKIQPAELGDSAMYLCASSFGQEGEQYFGPGTRLTVT.

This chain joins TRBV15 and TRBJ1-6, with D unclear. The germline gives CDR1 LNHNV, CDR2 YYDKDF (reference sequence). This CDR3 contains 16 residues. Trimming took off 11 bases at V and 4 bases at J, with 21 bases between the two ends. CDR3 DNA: TGTGCCCCCCGCCACTTGACTTTCTCTTATAATTCACCCCTCCACTTT. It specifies CAPRHLTFSYNSPLHF.

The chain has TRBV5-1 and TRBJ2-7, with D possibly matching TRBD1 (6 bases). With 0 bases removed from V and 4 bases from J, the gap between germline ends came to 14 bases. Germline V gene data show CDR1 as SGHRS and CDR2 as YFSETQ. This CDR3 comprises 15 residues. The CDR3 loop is CASSLEAGADYEQYF. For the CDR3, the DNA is TGCGCCAGCAGCTTGGAGGCAGGGGCCGATTACGAGCAGTACTTC.

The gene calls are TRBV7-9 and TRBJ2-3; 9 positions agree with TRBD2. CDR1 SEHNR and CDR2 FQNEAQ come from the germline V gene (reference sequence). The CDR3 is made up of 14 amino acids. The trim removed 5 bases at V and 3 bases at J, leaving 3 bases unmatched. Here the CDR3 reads CASSQTSGTDTQYF. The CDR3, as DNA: TGTGCCAGCAGCCAAACTAGCGGGACAGATACGCAGTATTTT.

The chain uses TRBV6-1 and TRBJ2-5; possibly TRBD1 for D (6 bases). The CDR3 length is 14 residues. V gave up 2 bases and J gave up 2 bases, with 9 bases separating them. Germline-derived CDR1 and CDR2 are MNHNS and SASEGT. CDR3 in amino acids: CASSETGQQETQYF. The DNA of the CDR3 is TGTGCCAGCAGTGAAACAGGGCAACAAGAGACCCAGTACTTC.

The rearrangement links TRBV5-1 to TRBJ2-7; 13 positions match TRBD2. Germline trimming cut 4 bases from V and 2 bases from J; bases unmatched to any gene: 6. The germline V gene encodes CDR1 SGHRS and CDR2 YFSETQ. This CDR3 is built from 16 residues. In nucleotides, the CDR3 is TGCGCCAGCAGCAAGACTAGCGGGAGGACCCCCTACGAGCAGTACTTC. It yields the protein CASSKTSGRTPYEQYF.

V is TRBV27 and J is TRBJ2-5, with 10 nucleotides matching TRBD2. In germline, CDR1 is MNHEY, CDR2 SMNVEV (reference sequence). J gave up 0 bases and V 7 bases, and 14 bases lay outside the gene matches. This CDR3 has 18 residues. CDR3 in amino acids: CASTPGASGGKYQETQYF. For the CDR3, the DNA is TGTGCCAGCACCCCTGGGGCTAGCGGGGGAAAGTACCAAGAGACCCAGTACTTC.

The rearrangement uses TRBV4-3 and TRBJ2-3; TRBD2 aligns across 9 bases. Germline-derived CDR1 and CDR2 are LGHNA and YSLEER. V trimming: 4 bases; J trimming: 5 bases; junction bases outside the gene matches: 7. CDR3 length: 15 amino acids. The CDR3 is CASSRCLAGVDTQYF. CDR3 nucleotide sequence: TGCGCCAGCAGCCGCTGTTTAGCGGGGGTAGATACGCAGTATTTT.

CDR3 in amino acids: CASSFRDSSQPQHF. For the CDR3, the DNA is TGTGCCAGCAGTTTTCGGGACAGCTCTCAGCCCCAGCATTTT. The chain carries TRBV27 and TRBJ1-5, with 7 bases aligning to TRBD1. The CDR3 spans 14 residues. The V gene end was trimmed by 3 bases and the J gene end by 6 bases; junction bases not matched to a gene: 5. CDR1 and CDR2 (germline): MNHEY, SMNVEV (reference sequence).

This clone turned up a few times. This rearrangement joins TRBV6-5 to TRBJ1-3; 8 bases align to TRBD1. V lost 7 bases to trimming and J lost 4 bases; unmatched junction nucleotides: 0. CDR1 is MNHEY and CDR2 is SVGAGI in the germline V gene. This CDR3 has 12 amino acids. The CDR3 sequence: CASNRGGNTIYF. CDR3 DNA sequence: TGTGCCAGCAACAGGGGGGGAAACACCATATATTTT.

The CDR3 here is CASSFPTGSEQYF. The CDR3 DNA reads as TGTGCCAGCAGCTTTCCGACTGGTTCCGAGCAGTACTTC. The gene calls are TRBV7-9 and TRBJ2-7; D remains ambiguous. Germline loops: CDR1 SEHNR, CDR2 FQNEAQ (reference sequence). V was shortened by 3 bases and J by 6 bases, with 12 bases between the two germline ends. This CDR3 is built from 13 residues.

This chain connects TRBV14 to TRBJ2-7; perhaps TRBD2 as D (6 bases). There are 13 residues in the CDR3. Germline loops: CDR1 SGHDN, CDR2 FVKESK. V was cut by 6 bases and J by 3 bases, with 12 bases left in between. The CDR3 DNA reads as TGTGCCAGCAGTCTAGCGCCGCTCTACGAGCAGTACTTC. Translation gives CASSLAPLYEQYF.

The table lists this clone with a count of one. DNA of the CDR3: TGCGCCAGCAGCACCGGGACAGGGGGTCACCTCTATGGCTACACCTTC. It specifies CASSTGTGGHLYGYTF. J is TRBJ1-2 and V is TRBV4-1; 11 bases match TRBD1. Germline V gene data show CDR1 as MGHRA and CDR2 as YSYEKL. With 5 bases clipped from V and 4 bases from J, the junction kept 9 bases outside the gene matches. The CDR3 consists of 16 residues.

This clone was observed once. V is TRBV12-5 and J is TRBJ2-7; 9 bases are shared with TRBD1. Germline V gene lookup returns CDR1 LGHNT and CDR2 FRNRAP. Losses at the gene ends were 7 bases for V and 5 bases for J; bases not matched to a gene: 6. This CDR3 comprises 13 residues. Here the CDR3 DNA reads TGTGCTAGTGTCGGGACAGGGTTTCACGAGCAGTACTTC. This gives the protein CASVGTGFHEQYF.

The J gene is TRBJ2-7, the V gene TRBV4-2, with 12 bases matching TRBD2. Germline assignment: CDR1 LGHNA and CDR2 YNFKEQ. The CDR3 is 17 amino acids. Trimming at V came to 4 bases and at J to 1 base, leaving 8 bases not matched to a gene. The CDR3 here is CASSRGLAGGLSYEQYF. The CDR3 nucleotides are TGTGCCAGCAGCCGGGGGCTAGCGGGGGGGCTATCCTACGAGCAGTACTTC.